This TCR beta chain came from a study of blood T cells in healthy people across ages. For the second PCR, which ran for roughly 7 to 11 cycles, a sample-barcoded 5' primer and a J-beta primer mix were used. Each CDR3 protein gets one entry after TCRdb re-called the 5' RACE reads with MiXCR. The sample has some 880,000 distinct CDR3 sequences, under 40% seen once. V shed 3 bases, J shed 5 bases, and the junction held 10 bases outside the gene matches. The CDR3 loop spans 15 amino acids. Germline CDR1 and CDR2: SGHRS and YFSETQ. This clonotype was observed a few times. The TCR sequence derives from a man aged 18 to 35 in good health. The source material was blood. V gene TRBV5-1 combines with J gene TRBJ1-1; 7 bases are shared with TRBD1. The CDR3 nucleotides are TGCGCCAGCAGCTCCACCCCTGACAGGGATACTGAAGCTTTCTTT. Protein: CASSSTPDRDTEAFF.